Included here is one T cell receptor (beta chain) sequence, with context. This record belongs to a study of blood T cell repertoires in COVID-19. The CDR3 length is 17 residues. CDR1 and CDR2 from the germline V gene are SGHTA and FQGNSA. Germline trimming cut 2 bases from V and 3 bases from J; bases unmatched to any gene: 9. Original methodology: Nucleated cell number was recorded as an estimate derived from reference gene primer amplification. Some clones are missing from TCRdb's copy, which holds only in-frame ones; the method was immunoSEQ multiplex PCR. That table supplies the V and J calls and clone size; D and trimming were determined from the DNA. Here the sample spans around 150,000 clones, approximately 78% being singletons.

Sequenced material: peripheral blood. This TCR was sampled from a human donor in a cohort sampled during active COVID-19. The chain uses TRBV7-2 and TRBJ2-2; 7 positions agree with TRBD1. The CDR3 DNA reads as TGTGCCAGCAGCTTAATGCAGGGGGTTTTGTACACCGGGGAGCTGTTTTTT. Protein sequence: CASSLMQGVLYTGELFF.